Following are 11 T cell receptor beta chains from one sample sequenced in a study of cytomegalovirus exposure and HLA in healthy donors. The PCR contained 60 Vbeta and 13 Jbeta primers. Assay: immunoSEQ multiplex PCR; the TCRdb copy retains only in-frame clones and omits some. The sample holds around 93,000 clones; roughly 67% are singletons and the top ten take over 5%. The sample consisted of PBMCs. The source is a boy younger than 18 in good health and CMV-seropositive.

The chain joins TRBV5-4 to TRBJ2-6, with 8 positions matching TRBD2. V lost 0 bases to trimming and J lost 0 bases; unmatched junction nucleotides: 8. CDR3 length: 19 amino acids. CDR1 and CDR2 from the germline V gene are SGHNT and YYREEE (reference sequence). DNA of the CDR3: TGTGCCAGCAGCTTGGGTACTAGCGGAATGCTCTCTGGGGCCAACGTCCTGACTTTC. This sequence encodes CASSLGTSGMLSGANVLTF.

Note on this clone: The same CDR3 can be traced to other DNA sequences in this sample. This chain uses TRBV19 with TRBJ1-4; D is perhaps TRBD1 (6 bases). The V gene's germline CDR1 is LNHDA and CDR2 SQIVND (reference sequence). The CDR3 length is 15 residues. V lost 5 bases to trimming and J lost 0 bases, with 10 bases between them. CDR3 nucleotide sequence: TGTGCCAGTAGTCTTAACAGGGCAACTAATGAAAAACTGTTTTTT. Protein product: CASSLNRATNEKLFF.

There are a few counts of this clone. DNA for the CDR3: TGCGCCAGCAGCTTGGAAGGTTGGGGGACAGCGAACACTGAAGCTTTCTTT. This encodes CASSLEGWGTANTEAFF. The chain is built from TRBV5-1 and TRBJ1-1; 7 nucleotides match TRBD1. The CDR3 extends over 17 amino acids. Germline assignment: CDR1 SGHRS and CDR2 YFSETQ. Unmatched junction bases numbered 9, after V lost 0 bases and J lost 1 base. Using reference TRBV5-1 and TRBJ1-1 for the parts outside the CDR3, the full variable domain is KAGVTQTPRYLIKTRGQQVTLSCSPISGHRSVSWYQQTPGQGLQFLFEYFSETQRNKGNFPGRFSGRQFSNSRSEMNVSTLELGDSALYLCASSLEGWGTANTEAFFGQGTRLTVV.

The rearrangement uses TRBV2 and TRBJ1-2, with D possibly TRBD1 on 6 matching bases. Germline-derived CDR1 and CDR2 are SNHLY and FYNNEI. The CDR3 contains 13 residues. The V gene lost 5 bases and the J gene lost 8 bases, with 15 bases spanning the gap. The CDR3 reads CASSTGPSGGYTF. The CDR3 DNA reads TGTGCCAGCAGTACAGGGCCTTCTGGGGGCTACACCTTC.

This clone came up a few times. The rearrangement uses TRBV6-5 and TRBJ1-1; perhaps TRBD1 as D (6 bases). This CDR3 contains 13 residues. Germline CDR1 reads MNHEY; CDR2 reads SVGAGI. V lost 6 bases to trimming and J lost 4 bases, with 12 bases between them. CDR3 DNA: TGTGCCAGCAGCCCCACACAGGGCACTGAAGCTTTCTTT. Its protein is CASSPTQGTEAFF.

V is TRBV9 and J is TRBJ1-1; D gene uncertain. Germline V gene lookup returns CDR1 SGDLS and CDR2 YYNGEE. V lost 0 bases, J lost 5 bases, and 11 bases lay in between. The CDR3 consists of 14 residues. CDR3: CASSVGPGITEAFF. As DNA, the CDR3 is TGTGCCAGCAGCGTAGGCCCGGGAATAACTGAAGCTTTCTTT. Together with reference TRBV9 and TRBJ1-1, the CDR3 gives the full variable domain: DSGVTQTPKHLITATGQRVTLRCSPRSGDLSVYWYQQSLDQGLQFLIQYYNGEERAKGNILERFSAQQFPDLHSELNLSSLELGDSALYFCASSVGPGITEAFFGQGTRLTVV.

This clone was recorded only once. The chain is built from TRBV10-3 and TRBJ2-1; tentatively, D is TRBD2 (6 bases). The CDR3 is 14 amino acids. Germline loops: CDR1 ENHRY, CDR2 SYGVKD. The V end lost 4 bases, the J end lost 0 bases, and 7 bases lay between the germline ends. The CDR3 spells CAISVGGSYNEQFF. CDR3 sequence (DNA): TGTGCCATCAGTGTGGGAGGCTCCTACAATGAGCAGTTCTTC.

The chain is built from TRBV13 and TRBJ1-6, with TRBD1 identical over 8 bases. In germline, CDR1 is PRHDT, CDR2 FYEKMQ (reference sequence). With 7 bases clipped from V and 10 bases from J, the junction kept 12 bases outside the gene matches. CDR3 length: 15 residues. CDR3 region: CASTLRTGQVSPLHF. For the CDR3, the DNA is TGTGCCAGCACCCTCCGGACAGGGCAAGTCTCACCCCTCCACTTT.

The chain links TRBV2 to TRBJ1-2; TRBD1 matches at 11 bases. The junction had 3 bases not matched to a gene; V was cut back by 5 bases and J by 7 bases. The CDR3 contains 13 residues. CDR1 and CDR2 (germline): SNHLY, FYNNEI. CDR3 coding DNA: TGTGCCAGCAGTATGGACAGGGGGCCTGGCTACACCTTC. Protein sequence: CASSMDRGPGYTF.

As to this clone: The sample has other DNA sequences that encode this CDR3 too. The genes are TRBV25-1 and TRBJ1-1; TRBD1 matches 7 bases. The CDR3 totals 13 residues. V trimming: 8 bases; J trimming: 4 bases; junction bases outside the gene matches: 7. Germline loops: CDR1 MGHDK, CDR2 SYGVNS. This CDR3 reads CASSRGGITEAFF. The CDR3 nucleotides read TGTGCCAGCTCCAGAGGGGGCATCACTGAAGCTTTCTTT. Based on the CDR3 plus reference TRBV25-1 and TRBJ1-1, the full variable domain is EADIYQTPRYLVIGTGKKITLECSQTMGHDKMYWYQQDPGMELHLIHYSYGVNSTEKGDLSSESTVSRIRTEHFPLTLESARPSHTSQYLCASSRGGITEAFFGQGTRLTVV.

The V gene is TRBV27, the J gene TRBJ2-2, with 7 bases aligning to TRBD1. This CDR3 region has 14 residues. Germline lookup yields CDR1 MNHEY and CDR2 SMNVEV (reference sequence). V was clipped by 6 bases and J by 1 base; unmatched bases: 2. CDR3 protein: CASSRTGNTGELFF. DNA for the CDR3: TGTGCCAGCAGCCGGACAGGGAACACCGGGGAGCTGTTTTTT.